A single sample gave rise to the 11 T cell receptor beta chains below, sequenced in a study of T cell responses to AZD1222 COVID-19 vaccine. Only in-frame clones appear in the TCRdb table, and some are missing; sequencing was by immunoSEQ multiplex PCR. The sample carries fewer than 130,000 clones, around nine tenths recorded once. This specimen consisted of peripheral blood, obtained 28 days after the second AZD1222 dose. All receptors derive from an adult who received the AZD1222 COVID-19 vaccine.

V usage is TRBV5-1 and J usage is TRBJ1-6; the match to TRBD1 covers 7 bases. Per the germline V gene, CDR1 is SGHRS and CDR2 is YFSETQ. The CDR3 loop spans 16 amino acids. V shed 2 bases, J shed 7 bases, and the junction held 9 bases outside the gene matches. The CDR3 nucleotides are TGCGCCAGCAGCTTTAACCAGGGACAGCCAAATTCACCCCTCCACTTT. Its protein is CASSFNQGQPNSPLHF.

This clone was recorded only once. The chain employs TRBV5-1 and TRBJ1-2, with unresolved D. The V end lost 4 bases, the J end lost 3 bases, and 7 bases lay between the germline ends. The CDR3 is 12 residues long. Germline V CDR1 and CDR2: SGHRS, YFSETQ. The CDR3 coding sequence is TGCGCCAGCAGCCGGACGGACTATGGCTACACCTTC. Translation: CASSRTDYGYTF.

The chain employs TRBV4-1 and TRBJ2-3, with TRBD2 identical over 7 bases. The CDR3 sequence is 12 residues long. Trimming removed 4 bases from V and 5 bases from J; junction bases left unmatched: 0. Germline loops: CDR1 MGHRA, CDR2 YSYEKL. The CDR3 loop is CASSLAGDTQYF. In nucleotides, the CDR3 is TGCGCCAGCAGCCTAGCGGGAGATACGCAGTATTTT.

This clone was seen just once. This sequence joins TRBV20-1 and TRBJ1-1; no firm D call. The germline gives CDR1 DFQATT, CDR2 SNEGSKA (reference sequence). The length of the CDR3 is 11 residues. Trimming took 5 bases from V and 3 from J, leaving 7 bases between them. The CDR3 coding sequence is TGCAGTGCTCGTGGGTACACTGAAGCTTTCTTT. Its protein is CSARGYTEAFF.

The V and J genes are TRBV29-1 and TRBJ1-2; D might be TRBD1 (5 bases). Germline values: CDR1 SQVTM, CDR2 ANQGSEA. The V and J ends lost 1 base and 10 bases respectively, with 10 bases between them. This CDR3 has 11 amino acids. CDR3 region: CSVEGGSHYTF. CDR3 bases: TGCAGCGTTGAAGGGGGCAGCCACTACACCTTC.

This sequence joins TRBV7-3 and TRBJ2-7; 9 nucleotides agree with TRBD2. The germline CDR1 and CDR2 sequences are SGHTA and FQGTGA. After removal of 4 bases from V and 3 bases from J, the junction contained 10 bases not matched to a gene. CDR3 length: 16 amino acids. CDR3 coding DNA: TGTGCCAGCAGCTCCAACGCCGGGACTAGCAGCTACGAGCAGTACTTC. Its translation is CASSSNAGTSSYEQYF.

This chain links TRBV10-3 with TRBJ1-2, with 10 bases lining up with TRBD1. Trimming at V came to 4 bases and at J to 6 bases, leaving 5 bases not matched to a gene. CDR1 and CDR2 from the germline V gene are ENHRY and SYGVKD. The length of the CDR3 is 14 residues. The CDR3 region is CAISVRQGADGYTF. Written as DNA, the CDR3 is TGTGCCATCAGTGTCCGACAGGGGGCGGATGGCTACACCTTC.

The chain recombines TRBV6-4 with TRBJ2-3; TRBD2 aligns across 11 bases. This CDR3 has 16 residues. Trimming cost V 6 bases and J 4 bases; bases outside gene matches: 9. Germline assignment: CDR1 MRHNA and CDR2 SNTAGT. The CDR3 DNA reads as TGTGCCAGCAGCTACACTAGCGGGAGAGGGGCAGATACGCAGTATTTT. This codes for CASSYTSGRGADTQYF.

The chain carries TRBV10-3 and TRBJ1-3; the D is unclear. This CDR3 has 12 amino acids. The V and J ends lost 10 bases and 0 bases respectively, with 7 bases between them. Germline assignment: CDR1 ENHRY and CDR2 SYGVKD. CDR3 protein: CASGSSGNTIYF. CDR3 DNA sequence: TGTGCCAGCGGGAGCTCTGGAAACACCATATATTTT.

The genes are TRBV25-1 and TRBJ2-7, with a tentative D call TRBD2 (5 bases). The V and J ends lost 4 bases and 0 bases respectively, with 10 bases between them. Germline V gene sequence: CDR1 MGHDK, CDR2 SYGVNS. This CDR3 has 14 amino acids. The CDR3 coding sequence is TGTGCCAGCAGTGGAGACTATAACTCCTACGAGCAGTACTTC. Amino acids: CASSGDYNSYEQYF.

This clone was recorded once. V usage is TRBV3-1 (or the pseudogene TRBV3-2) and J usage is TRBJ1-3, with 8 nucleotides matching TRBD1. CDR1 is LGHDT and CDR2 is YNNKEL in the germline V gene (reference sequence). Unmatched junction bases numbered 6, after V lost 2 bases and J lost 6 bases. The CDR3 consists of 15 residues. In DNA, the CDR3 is TGTGCCAGCAGCCAAAACCCGGGACAGGAAAACACCATATATTTT. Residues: CASSQNPGQENTIYF.